These T cell receptor beta chains were read from a single sample in a study of blood T cell repertoires in COVID-19. The assay was immunoSEQ multiplex PCR, and TCRdb's table has in-frame clones only and misses some. The sample contains 100,000 or so clones, 70% to 90% of which appear only once. Sequences were obtained from peripheral blood. These receptors originate from a man aged 50-60 years with active or convalescent COVID-19. Both conserved end residues are part of each CDR3. A D gene is named only where the DNA matches it firmly.

>NA|TRBV6-5|TRBJ1-3
CASSYSGDLLGNTIYF
TGTGCCAGCAGTTACTCGGGGGACTTGCTCGGAAACACCATATATTTT
>NA|TRBV29-1|TRBJ1-2
CSVGQSNYGYTF
TGCAGCGTTGGACAGTCTAACTATGGCTACACCTTC
>NA|TRBV24-1|TRBJ1-5
CATSDPYSNQPQHF
TGTGCCACCAGTGACCCTTATAGCAATCAGCCCCAGCATTTT
>TRBD1|TRBV5-1|TRBJ1-6
CASSLRDRDSPLHF
TGCGCCAGCAGCTTGCGGGACAGGGATTCACCCCTCCACTTT
>NA|TRBV2|TRBJ1-2
CASSETHANYGYTF
TGTGCCAGCAGTGAGACACACGCCAACTATGGCTACACCTTC
>NA|TRBV5-1|TRBJ2-3
CASSLTGTSSDTQYF
TGCGCCAGCAGTTTGACGGGGACAAGCTCAGATACGCAGTATTTT
>NA|TRBV5-6|TRBJ1-1
CASSLDRALNTEAFF
TGTGCCAGCAGCTTGGACAGGGCCCTAAACACTGAAGCTTTCTTT
>TRBD1|TRBV2|TRBJ1-5
CASSQTTGGQYQPQHF
TGTGCCAGCAGTCAAACGACAGGGGGACAGTATCAGCCCCAGCATTTT
>TRBD2|TRBV6-1|TRBJ2-4
CASSEGLAGGQNIQYF
TGTGCCAGCAGTGAAGGTCTAGCGGGGGGGCAGAACATTCAGTACTTC
>NA|TRBV7-6|TRBJ1-1
CASSQDTNTEAFF
TGTGCCAGCAGTCAGGACACGAACACTGAAGCTTTCTTT
>TRBD2|TRBV7-6|TRBJ2-3
CASSLTFRGGEDTQYF
TGTGCCAGCAGCTTAACGTTTCGGGGGGGCGAAGATACGCAGTATTTT